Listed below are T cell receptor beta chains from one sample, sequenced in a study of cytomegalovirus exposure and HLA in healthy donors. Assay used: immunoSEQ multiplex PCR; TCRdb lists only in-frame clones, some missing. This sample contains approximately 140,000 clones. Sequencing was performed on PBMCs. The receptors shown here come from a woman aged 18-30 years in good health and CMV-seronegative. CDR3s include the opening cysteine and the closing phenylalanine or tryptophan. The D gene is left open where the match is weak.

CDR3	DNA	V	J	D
CAWSAPQVNRGNQPQHF	TGTGCCTGGAGTGCTCCACAAGTCAACAGGGGCAATCAGCCCCAGCATTTT	TRBV30	TRBJ1-5	NA
CASSLGLGDTQYF	TGTGCCAGTAGTCTGGGACTAGGAGATACGCAGTATTTT	TRBV19	TRBJ2-3	TRBD2
CASNQGWVSNQPQHF	TGTGCCAGCAATCAGGGGTGGGTTAGCAATCAGCCCCAGCATTTT	TRBV6-6	TRBJ1-5	NA
CSVDRAGTGAVGQYF	TGCAGCGTCGACCGGGCCGGGACAGGGGCGGTAGGGCAGTACTTC	TRBV29-1	TRBJ2-7	TRBD1
CASSLMALTSIDTQYF	TGTGCCAGCAGCCTCATGGCCTTGACTAGCATCGATACGCAGTATTTT	TRBV7-3	TRBJ2-3	TRBD2
CASSLTRAGGNTGELFF	TGTGCCAGCAGCTTAACTAGAGCGGGAGGAAACACCGGGGAGCTGTTTTTT	TRBV7-3	TRBJ2-2	TRBD2
CASSAQGATGNTIYF	TGTGCCAGCAGCGCACAGGGAGCCACTGGAAACACCATATATTTT	TRBV9	TRBJ1-3	NA
CSVYQGGYGYTF	TGCAGCGTTTATCAGGGCGGCTATGGCTACACCTTC	TRBV29-1	TRBJ1-2	NA
CASSLTGGGNTEAFF	TGTGCCAGCAGCTTAACGGGGGGGGGTAACACTGAAGCTTTCTTT	TRBV7-3	TRBJ1-1	NA
CASILPGTSGSGTYNEQFF	TGTGCCAGCATTCTCCCAGGGACTAGCGGGAGTGGGACCTACAATGAGCAGTTCTTC	TRBV7-3	TRBJ2-1	TRBD2
CASSWEYTEAFF	TGTGCCAGCAGCTGGGAGTACACTGAAGCTTTCTTT	TRBV7-9	TRBJ1-1	NA
CASSYLGGTDEQYF	TGTGCCAGCAGTTATCTCGGCGGGACGGACGAGCAGTACTTC	TRBV6-5	TRBJ2-7	NA
CASRYGQGPYNEQFF	TGTGCCAGCAGGTACGGACAGGGACCCTACAATGAGCAGTTCTTC	TRBV6-6	TRBJ2-1	TRBD1